This T cell receptor beta chain was captured in a study of shared clonotypes between healthy human individuals. At the level of the study: With ages of 18 to 49, the donors were a couple of women and a few men.

About 30,000 T cell genomes, or about 190 ng DNA, went into the sorted-subset replicate PCRs. The table came from immunoSEQ multiplex PCR; TCRdb's copy has only in-frame clones and leaves some out. This sample has over 950,000 clones, with approximately 80% found just once. General observations from the study: The sampled material consisted only of blood, and tissue repertoires are likely to differ.

On this clone: Its antigen is currently unknown.

The CDR3 spans 12 residues. Germline values: CDR1 MDHEN, CDR2 SYDVKM. V was clipped by 8 bases and J by 1 base, with 8 bases between them. The donor cohort consisted entirely of Caucasian adults residing in Nashville, Tennessee. The genes are TRBV28 and TRBJ1-1; D is unclear. The clonotype comes from a man aged 18 to 29 in good health. Some clones in this sample may be carry-over from other donors' samples. Material: memory CD4+ T cells from PBMCs. Noted subset: CD45RA-negative fraction. The CDR3 reads CASWWRNTEAFF. CDR3 in DNA: TGTGCCAGCTGGTGGCGGAACACTGAAGCTTTCTTT.